Listed here are 21 T cell receptor beta chains from one sample, sequenced in a study of early T cells in non-severe SARS-CoV-2 infection. In TCRdb, the 5' RACE reads were re-called with MiXCR into one record per CDR3 protein. The sample has tens of thousands of distinct CDR3 sequences, 10% to 13% seen once. Sequences were obtained from whole blood. These receptor sequences come from an adult who was a healthcare worker with PCR-confirmed SARS-CoV-2 infection or an uninfected control (not recorded which).

This clonotype occurred a few times. The gene calls are TRBV9 and TRBJ2-7; possible D gene TRBD2, 5 bases. This CDR3 is built from 13 residues. The germline V gene has CDR1 SGDLS and CDR2 YYNGEE. V was pared by 4 bases and J by 0 bases, with 8 bases between. CDR3 in amino acids: CASSPSPSYEQYF. CDR3 bases: TGTGCCAGCAGCCCTAGCCCCTCCTACGAGCAGTACTTC.

This chain joins TRBV12-3 or TRBV12-4 and TRBJ2-3, with TRBD2 as a possible D gene (5 bases). This CDR3 region has 13 residues. With 5 bases removed from V and 6 bases from J, the gap between germline ends came to 12 bases. CDR3 DNA sequence: TGTGCCAGCAGTCCCCTCAGGAGGGATACGCAGTATTTT. Translated: CASSPLRRDTQYF.

This clonotype was found a few times. The chain is built from TRBV7-2 and TRBJ2-2; D might be TRBD1 (5 bases). Germline assignment: CDR1 SGHTA and CDR2 FQGNSA. V shed 2 bases and J shed 6 bases, with 19 bases lying between them. The CDR3 sequence is 17 residues long. CDR3 coding DNA: TGTGCCAGCAGCTTAAATGGGGCGGCATGGAGCGCCGGGGAGCTGTTTTTT. This encodes CASSLNGAAWSAGELFF.

This clonotype was counted a few times. The V call is TRBV24-1, the J call TRBJ2-1; 7 nucleotides match TRBD1. The V and J ends lost 7 bases and 9 bases, in that order; junction bases with no gene match: 5. The germline V gene has CDR1 KGHDR and CDR2 SFDVKD. The CDR3 consists of 12 residues. Here the CDR3 DNA reads TGTGCCACCAGCACAGGGGACGTTGAGCAGTTCTTC. Its translation is CATSTGDVEQFF.

The chain recombines TRBV7-9 with TRBJ2-7; 8 nucleotides line up with TRBD1. CDR1 is SEHNR and CDR2 is FQNEAQ in the germline V gene (reference sequence). J gave up 1 base and V 7 bases, and 12 bases lay outside the gene matches. The CDR3 is made up of 16 amino acids. The CDR3 spells CASTPPSGTGSYEQYF. Written as DNA, the CDR3 is TGTGCCAGCACCCCTCCATCCGGGACAGGATCCTACGAGCAGTACTTC.

This clonotype was detected ten times or more. The rearrangement links TRBV27 to TRBJ2-1; TRBD2 agrees at 7 bases. V lost 5 bases and J lost 6; bases outside the gene matches: 10. Germline V gene data show CDR1 as MNHEY and CDR2 as SMNVEV (reference sequence). The CDR3 spans 15 residues. For the CDR3, the DNA is TGTGCCAGCAGTCCGATGCGGGAGTTAGGCAATGAGCAGTTCTTC. Translated, it gives CASSPMRELGNEQFF.

Many counts were recorded for this clonotype. This chain connects TRBV12-3 or TRBV12-4 to TRBJ1-5; the D gene is possibly TRBD1 (5 bases). V was shortened by 6 bases and J by 4 bases, with 10 bases between the two germline ends. The CDR3 loop spans 13 amino acids. The CDR3 loop reads CASSRGLNQPQHF. The CDR3 nucleotides are TGTGCCAGCAGCCGGGGCCTGAATCAGCCCCAGCATTTT.

This clonotype was counted at least ten times. The chain is built from TRBV9 and TRBJ1-4, with D perhaps TRBD1 (5 bases). Trimming took off 1 base at V and 8 bases at J, with 12 bases between the two ends. The CDR3 runs to 14 residues. Germline V gene sequence: CDR1 SGDLS, CDR2 YYNGEE. The CDR3 coding sequence is TGTGCCAGCAGCGTACAGGGTTCTGGGGAAAAACTGTTTTTT. It encodes CASSVQGSGEKLFF.

The chain carries TRBV5-4 and TRBJ2-5; no reliable D call. CDR1 is SGHNT and CDR2 is YYREEE in the germline V gene (reference sequence). V lost 1 base to trimming and J lost 2 bases, with 6 bases between them. There are 13 residues in the CDR3. CDR3 sequence (DNA): TGTGCCAGCAGCTTGACAAGTCAAGAGACCCAGTACTTC. As protein: CASSLTSQETQYF.

This clonotype was detected many times. The J gene is TRBJ1-3, the V gene TRBV12-3 or TRBV12-4; TRBD1 matches 7 bases. The V gene end was trimmed by 6 bases and the J gene end by 2 bases; junction bases not matched to a gene: 7. The CDR3 is 15 amino acids. The CDR3 here is CASRRQGDTGNTIYF. The DNA for the CDR3 is TGTGCCAGCAGACGACAGGGCGACACTGGAAACACCATATATTTT.

This clonotype appeared a few times. This sequence joins TRBV6-1 and TRBJ2-7; D remains unclear. CDR1 and CDR2 (germline): MNHNS, SASEGT. V lost 2 bases, J lost 5 bases, and 4 bases lay in between. This CDR3 region has 11 residues. The CDR3 region is CASSELDEQYF. The CDR3 region has the DNA TGTGCCAGCAGTGAACTCGACGAGCAGTACTTC.

This rearrangement joins TRBV4-2 to TRBJ2-2; D uncertain. This CDR3 spans 15 amino acids. With 1 base removed from V and 2 bases from J, the gap between germline ends came to 8 bases. CDR1 is LGHNA and CDR2 is YNFKEQ in the germline V gene. CDR3 sequence: CASSQVGTNTGELFF. The CDR3, as DNA: TGTGCCAGCAGCCAAGTGGGCACAAACACCGGGGAGCTGTTTTTT.

This clonotype occurred many times. The J gene is TRBJ2-1, the V gene TRBV20-1; 16 nucleotides line up with TRBD2. The CDR3 length is 17 residues. Germline V gene sequence: CDR1 DFQATT, CDR2 SNEGSKA (reference sequence). J lost 7 bases, V lost 6 bases, and 12 bases had no gene match. The chain's CDR3 is CSASQPVGLAGGNEQFF. CDR3 coding DNA: TGCAGTGCCAGCCAACCCGTGGGACTAGCGGGAGGGAATGAGCAGTTCTTC.

Concerning this clonotype itself: The germline gene is not matched at one end of the junction; a read error may be the cause. The CDR3: CVSSIVVNEQFF. CDR3 bases: TGTGTCAGTAGTATAGTCGTAAATGAGCAGTTCTTC. V usage is TRBV19 and J usage is TRBJ2-1; D call uncertain. The CDR3 is 12 residues long. Germline V gene data show CDR1 as LNHDA and CDR2 as SQIVND (reference sequence).

Ten or more counts support this clonotype. This rearrangement joins TRBV18 to TRBJ2-7; D may be TRBD2 (6 bases). Germline-derived CDR1 and CDR2 are KGHSH and LQKENI. The V end lost 2 bases, the J end lost 6 bases, and 14 bases lay between the germline ends. The CDR3 runs 14 residues. As DNA, the CDR3 is TGTGCCAGCTCACCAACGGGGGATTTCGGCGAGCAGTACTTC. Translation: CASSPTGDFGEQYF.

This clonotype was seen ten or more times. CDR3 residues: CASSLPGSGRGREQFF. In nucleotides, the CDR3 is TGTGCCAGCAGTTTACCGGGTAGCGGGAGGGGAAGGGAGCAGTTCTTC. The chain combines TRBV12-3 or TRBV12-4 with TRBJ2-1; 11 bases are a match to TRBD2. The J segment lost 10 bases and the V segment lost 2 bases, leaving 10 bases of the junction unmatched. The CDR3 is 16 residues long.

This clonotype occurred many times. The chain couples TRBV18 to TRBJ2-7; TRBD1 matches at 10 bases. V was pared by 3 bases and J by 2 bases, with 1 base of the junction left unmatched. In germline, CDR1 is KGHSH, CDR2 LQKENI. The CDR3 totals 14 residues. For the CDR3, the DNA is TGTGCCAGCTCACCGGGACAGGGGACCTACGAGCAGTACTTC. It codes for CASSPGQGTYEQYF.

This rearrangement joins TRBV25-1 to TRBJ2-3; no reliable D call. Germline V gives CDR1 MGHDK, CDR2 SYGVNS. Trimming removed 0 bases at V and 0 bases at J, with 4 bases between. This CDR3 has 14 amino acids. For the CDR3, the DNA is TGTGCCAGCAGTGAATACCAGAGCACAGATACGCAGTATTTT. This sequence encodes CASSEYQSTDTQYF.

This clonotype was seen only a few times. J is TRBJ2-7 and V is TRBV4-3; D perhaps matches TRBD1 (6 bases). The CDR3 extends over 19 amino acids. Germline lookup yields CDR1 LGHNA and CDR2 YSLEER. V was shortened by 0 bases and J by 2 bases, with 23 bases between the two germline ends. CDR3 sequence reads: CASSQDLTKGHSIPYEQYF. The CDR3 DNA sequence: TGCGCCAGCAGCCAAGATCTTACGAAGGGACACTCGATCCCCTACGAGCAGTACTTC.

This clonotype was seen many times. The chain links TRBV6-6 to TRBJ2-3; 13 bases are shared with TRBD2. Germline CDR1 and CDR2: MNHNY and SVGAGI (reference sequence). J lost 4 bases, V lost 5 bases, and 6 bases had no gene match. CDR3 size: 16 residues. Here the CDR3 reads CASSPLAGGVPDTQYF. For the CDR3, the DNA is TGTGCCAGCAGTCCACTAGCGGGAGGGGTTCCAGATACGCAGTATTTT.

This clonotype was observed many times. V usage is TRBV19 and J usage is TRBJ2-5; TRBD1 agrees at 10 bases. CDR3 length: 15 amino acids. Germline CDR1 is LNHDA and CDR2 is SQIVND (reference sequence). J was trimmed by 5 bases and V by 5 bases; bases with no gene match: 8. CDR3 DNA: TGTGCCAGTAGTGACCAGGACAGGGGGTATGAGACCCAGTACTTC. This sequence encodes CASSDQDRGYETQYF.